This TCR beta chain appears in the sequencing data of a study of CD8 T cells in Susac syndrome. Random hexamers were used to reverse transcribe the RNA input (roughly 0.5 to 1 ug). TCRdb used MiXCR to reprocess the immunoSEQ multiplex PCR reads, holding one entry per CDR3 protein. Of 300,000 or so distinct CDR3 sequences listed, about 92% are singletons. Germline lookup yields CDR1 SGHAT and CDR2 FQNNGV. The CDR3 consists of 18 residues. With V trimmed by 3 bases and J by 4 bases, 16 bases remained unmatched. Sequenced sample: CD4+ T cells from PBMCs. This clonotype was obtained from a human donor with multiple sclerosis. The chain joins TRBV11-2 to TRBJ1-1, with TRBD1 matching over 8 bases. In nucleotides, the CDR3 is TGTGCCAGCAGCTTTTCCACTGCAGGGGGCCCTTCGGGCACTGAAGCTTTCTTT. Encoded protein: CASSFSTAGGPSGTEAFF.